The TCR beta chain under discussion was sequenced for a study of T cell responses to AZD1222 COVID-19 vaccine. The assay was immunoSEQ multiplex PCR, and TCRdb's table has in-frame clones only and misses some. This table has around 90,000 clones, 88% appearing once. The V end lost 3 bases, the J end lost 5 bases, and 7 bases lay between the germline ends. The CDR3 is made up of 12 amino acids. CDR1 and CDR2 (germline): LNHDA, SQIVND (reference sequence). The sequencing used peripheral blood, collected on day 0 of AZD1222 vaccination. The TCR originated in an adult in good health. The chain carries TRBV19 and TRBJ2-5; D is ambiguous. CDR3 sequence reads: CASSISSETQYF. Here the CDR3 DNA reads TGTGCCAGTAGTATCTCCTCGGAGACCCAGTACTTC.